This T cell receptor (beta chain) was captured by sequencing in a study of beta chain features in type 1 diabetes. Study results and limitations: A potential influence of HLA type upon TCRB rearrangement remained unresolved herein. Naive, central memory and regulatory TCRB repertoires appeared more similar among patients than healthy donors. Moderate but significant shortening of TCRB CDR3s was recorded in all four CD4+ subsets from Type 1 diabetes patients.

In total, each donor contributed a single heparinised blood draw that averaged about 120 mL. This clone was detected only a few times. The target antigen is unknown. One end of the junction varies from germline; a read error may be responsible. Germline V gives CDR1 ENHRY, CDR2 SYGVKD. The CDR3 totals 13 residues. The entirety of the isolated RNA underwent reverse transcription, so expressed TCRB transcripts were sequenced. Data came from immunoSEQ multiplex PCR; TCRdb stores just in-frame clones and leaves some out. Of 400,000 or so clones in the sample, roughly a tenth are singletons; the top ten hold about 0.6%.

The sequenced sample was central memory CD4+ T cells from blood. The receptor's source is a man aged 25-45 years with type 1 diabetes. The rearrangement joins TRBV10-3 to TRBJ1-1; D not resolved. The CDR3 here is CASSLTGTPEAFF. The CDR3 bases are TGTGCCAGCAGTTTAACCGGTACTCCTGAAGCTTTCTTT.